The entry that follows covers one T cell receptor beta chain sequence. Produced via immunoSEQ multiplex PCR; TCRdb's table is partial and in-frame only. The sample lists 240,000 or so clones, 88% occurring once. This specimen comes from a study of blood T cell repertoires in COVID-19. Study in general: Samples of COVID-19 (acute and convalescent) were obtained from the United States, Italy and Spain.

CDR3 length equals 13 residues. V lost 7 bases and J 4 bases, leaving 10 bases between the germline ends. The sequenced sample was peripheral blood. This clonotype was sampled from a woman in her twenties or thirties with acute or convalescent COVID-19. The chain recombines TRBV12-3 or TRBV12-4 with TRBJ2-2; possible D gene TRBD2, 5 bases. The CDR3, as DNA: TGTGCCAGCACCGGAGGCGGCACCGGGGAGCTGTTTTTT. Residues: CASTGGGTGELFF.